The source of this TCR beta chain is a study of beta chain features in type 1 diabetes. The study, taken as a whole, reports: Healthy donors had naive, central memory and Treg TCRB repertoires that appeared less similar than those seen among patients. Insertions at VDJ junctions were less frequent in type 1 diabetes patients. These patients also deleted more nucleotides at the same junctions.

A remark on this clone: Its specificity is not known.

All sorted populations exceeded 95% purity. Sequencing targeted expressed TCRB transcripts, as all isolated RNA had been reverse transcribed. The average read count of naive, central memory and regulatory T cell samples was approximately 4 million. This table comes from immunoSEQ multiplex PCR, and its TCRdb copy is limited to in-frame clones, with some not included. The table has 160,000 or so clones, less than 9.5% seen once. Germline CDR1 MNHEY, CDR2 SVGAGI. The ends lost 4 bases at V and 6 bases at J; junction bases unmatched: 4. This CDR3 has 15 amino acids. This TCR was recovered from a woman aged 18-30 years in good health. This chain joins TRBV6-5 and TRBJ2-2; 11 bases agree with TRBD2. Source material: central memory CD4+ T cells from blood. CDR3 in amino acids: CASSFSGRAAGELFF. The CDR3 DNA reads as TGTGCCAGCAGTTTTAGCGGGAGGGCCGCCGGGGAGCTGTTTTTT.